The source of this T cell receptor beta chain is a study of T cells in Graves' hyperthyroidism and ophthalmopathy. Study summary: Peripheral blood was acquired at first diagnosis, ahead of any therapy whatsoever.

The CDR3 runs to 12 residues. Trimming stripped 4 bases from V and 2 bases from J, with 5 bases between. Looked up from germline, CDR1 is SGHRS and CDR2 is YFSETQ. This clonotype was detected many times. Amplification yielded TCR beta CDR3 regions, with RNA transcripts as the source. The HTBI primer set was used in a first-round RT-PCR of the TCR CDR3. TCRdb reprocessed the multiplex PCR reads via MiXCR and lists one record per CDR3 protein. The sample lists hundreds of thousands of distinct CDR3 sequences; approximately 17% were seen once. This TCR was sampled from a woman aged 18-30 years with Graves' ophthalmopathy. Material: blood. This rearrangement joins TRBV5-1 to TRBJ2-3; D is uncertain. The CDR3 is CASSMFTDTQYF. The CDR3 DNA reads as TGCGCCAGCAGCATGTTCACAGATACGCAGTATTTT.